This TCR beta chain derives from a study of blood T cell repertoires in COVID-19. Study as a whole: COVID-19 samples, acute and convalescent, were from the United States, Italy and Spain. Sources were T cells, B-cell-depleted T cells, or PBMCs; the material itself was cDNA or gDNA.

The CDR3 sequence is 14 residues long. V trimming: 0 bases; J trimming: 5 bases; junction bases outside the gene matches: 5. The V gene's germline CDR1 is SGHDT and CDR2 YYEEEE. In the source study's methods: Quantification of nucleated cells was approximated via reference gene primer amplification. This table comes from immunoSEQ multiplex PCR, and its TCRdb copy is limited to in-frame clones, with some not included. The V and J calls and the clone size are those of that table, but D and trimming were determined from the DNA. Here the sample spans nearly 200,000 clones, 82% being singletons. The rearrangement links TRBV5-6 to TRBJ2-7; 7 positions agree with TRBD2. The sequence was obtained from a human donor with acute or convalescent COVID-19. The donor label of this sample is uncertain. Input material: peripheral blood. Here the CDR3 reads CASSLGEGPNEQYF. The DNA of the CDR3 is TGTGCCAGCAGCTTGGGGGAGGGCCCTAACGAGCAGTACTTC.